The entry that follows covers one T cell receptor beta chain sequence. V was shortened by 3 bases and J by 3 bases, with 11 bases between the two germline ends. The CDR3 contains 14 residues. Germline V lookup: CDR1 MNHNS, CDR2 SASEGT. This entry is derived from a study of cytomegalovirus exposure and HLA in healthy donors. PCR was performed using 60 Vbeta and 13 Jbeta primers. Method: immunoSEQ multiplex PCR; TCRdb's copy keeps in-frame clones and lacks some. Found here are approximately 140,000 clones, around 75% of them singletons; the top ten hold around 3%. The sequenced material came from PBMCs. The clonotype comes from a female donor in good health and CMV-seronegative. V usage is TRBV6-1 and J usage is TRBJ1-2; D perhaps matches TRBD1 (6 bases). The CDR3 sequence is CASSEADSYYGYTF. The CDR3, as DNA: TGTGCCAGCAGTGAGGCGGACAGCTACTATGGCTACACCTTC.